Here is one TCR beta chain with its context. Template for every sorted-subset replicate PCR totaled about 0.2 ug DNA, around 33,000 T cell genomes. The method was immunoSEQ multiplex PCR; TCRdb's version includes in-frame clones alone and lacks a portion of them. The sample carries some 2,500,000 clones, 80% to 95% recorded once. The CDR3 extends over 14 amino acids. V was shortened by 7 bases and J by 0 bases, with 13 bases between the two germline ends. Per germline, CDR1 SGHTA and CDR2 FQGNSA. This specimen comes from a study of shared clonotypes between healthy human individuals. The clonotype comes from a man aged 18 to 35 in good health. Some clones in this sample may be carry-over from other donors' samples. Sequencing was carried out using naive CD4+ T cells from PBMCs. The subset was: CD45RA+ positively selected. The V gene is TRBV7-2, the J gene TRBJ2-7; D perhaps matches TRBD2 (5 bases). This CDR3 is CASKKRTLSYEQYF. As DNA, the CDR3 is TGTGCCAGCAAAAAGCGGACCCTCTCCTACGAGCAGTACTTC.